This TCR beta chain was found in a study of blood T cell repertoires in COVID-19. Study in general: PBMCs, B-cell-depleted T cells, or T cells were the source of the cDNA or gDNA that made up the material.

Only in-frame clones appear in the TCRdb table, and some are missing; sequencing was by immunoSEQ multiplex PCR. The profile shows about 180,000 clones, roughly 78% of them singletons. The CDR3 loop spans 14 amino acids. Germline CDR1 reads SGHRS; CDR2 reads YFSETQ. With 1 base clipped from V and 2 bases from J, the junction kept 3 bases outside the gene matches. The sample taken for sequencing was peripheral blood. The chain recombines TRBV5-1 with TRBJ2-7; TRBD2 matches 7 bases. The TCR comes from a woman aged 55-69 years with COVID-19, enrolled during active disease. CDR3 nucleotide sequence: TGCGCCAGCAGCTTGAGTGGGAGGGCCTACGAGCAGTACTTC. This translates into CASSLSGRAYEQYF.